This paragraph reports one T cell receptor (beta chain). The CDR3 is 15 amino acids. Germline values: CDR1 SGHVS, CDR2 FNYEAQ. The V end was cut by 2 bases, the J end by 1 base, with 9 bases between. This record comes from a study of blood T cell repertoires in COVID-19. Study-level information: The United States, Italy and Spain were the sources of the acute and convalescent COVID-19 samples. Sample material is recorded as cDNA or gDNA derived from T cells, B-cell-depleted T cells, or PBMCs.

Clones were sequenced by immunoSEQ multiplex PCR, and TCRdb holds only the in-frame ones, with some missing. The sample shows over 200,000 clones, around 88% of them seen only once. Sample: peripheral blood. V gene TRBV7-6 combines with J gene TRBJ2-1; tentative D call: TRBD2 (6 bases). The clonotype comes from a man younger than 35 with active or convalescent COVID-19. DNA of the CDR3: TGTGCCAGCAGCTTATTTGGGGGGTCCTACAATGAGCAGTTCTTC. This gives the protein CASSLFGGSYNEQFF.